The 10 T cell receptor beta chains below all came from one sample that was sequenced in a study of OX40 agonist ivuxolimab in advanced cancers. The protocol was immunoSEQ multiplex PCR, while the TCRdb copy is restricted to in-frame clones and leaves out a portion. The sample gives roughly 100,000 clones, approximately 83% of which show up once; 1.4% to 1.5% is in the top ten. The sequenced sample was CD4+ or CD8+ T cells sorted from blood, obtained in a trial of the OX40 agonist ivuxolimab. Source of these receptors: an adult with an advanced solid tumor such as melanoma, head and neck, liver or kidney cancer.

This rearrangement joins TRBV11-2 to TRBJ1-3, with D maybe TRBD1 (6 bases). This CDR3 is built from 13 residues. The V end lost 5 bases, the J end lost 9 bases, and 14 bases lay between the germline ends. Germline lookup yields CDR1 SGHAT and CDR2 FQNNGV. CDR3 sequence (DNA): TGTGCCAGCAGCCCCCGACAGGAGGCCACCATATATTTT. This gives the protein CASSPRQEATIYF.

On this clone: Other DNA sequences in the same sample also yield this CDR3. The chain has TRBV7-2 and TRBJ2-5; D ambiguous. CDR1 is SGHTA and CDR2 is FQGNSA in the germline V gene. With 1 base removed from V and 4 bases from J, the gap between germline ends came to 1 base. The CDR3 extends over 11 amino acids. The CDR3 DNA is TGTGCCAGCAGCTTAGTAGAGACCCAGTACTTC. This gives the protein CASSLVETQYF.

This rearrangement joins TRBV2 to TRBJ2-1; perhaps TRBD1 as D (6 bases). With 8 bases removed from V and 6 bases from J, the gap between germline ends came to 14 bases. The germline gives CDR1 SNHLY, CDR2 FYNNEI. The CDR3 consists of 13 residues. The CDR3 reads CASGRRGGNEQFF. For the CDR3, the DNA is TGTGCCAGCGGCAGGAGAGGGGGCAATGAGCAGTTCTTC.

The CDR3 sequence: CAWSLRGPQYF. Here the CDR3 DNA reads TGTGCCTGGAGTCTCCGGGGGCCCCAGTATTTT. This rearrangement joins TRBV30 to TRBJ2-3; either TRBD1 or TRBD2 may supply D (6 bases each). The germline V gene encodes CDR1 GTSNPN and CDR2 SVGIG (reference sequence). The ends were cut back, 2 bases at V and 12 bases at J, with 12 bases in the middle. CDR3 length: 11 residues. The whole variable domain, remainder taken from reference TRBV30 and TRBJ2-3, is SQTIHQWPATLVQPVGSPLSLECTVEGTSNPNLYWYRQAAGRGLQLLFYSVGIGQISSEVPQNLSASRPQDRQFILSSKKLLLSDSGFYLCAWSLRGPQYFGPGTRLTVL.

The V gene is TRBV6-6, the J gene TRBJ1-1; 7 nucleotides agree with TRBD1. The CDR3 runs to 13 residues. The trim removed 6 bases at V and 5 bases at J, leaving 6 bases unmatched. The germline V gene encodes CDR1 MNHNY and CDR2 SVGAGI (reference sequence). The CDR3: CASRRKGATEAFF. The CDR3 coding sequence is TGTGCCAGCAGGCGCAAGGGGGCGACTGAAGCTTTCTTT.

This clone was recorded only once. The chain links TRBV6-1 to TRBJ2-7; D not resolved. The CDR3 has 16 residues. Germline-derived CDR1 and CDR2 are MNHNS and SASEGT. Deletions cut 2 bases from V and 5 bases from J, with 19 bases between. The CDR3 sequence is CASSESLGRLTDEQYF. DNA for the CDR3: TGTGCCAGCAGTGAAAGTCTAGGGCGCCTTACGGACGAGCAGTACTTC.

The chain couples TRBV7-2 to TRBJ2-7, with a possible D match to TRBD1 (7 bases). Trimming removed 5 bases from V and 1 base from J, with 18 bases in between. CDR3 length: 16 amino acids. CDR1 and CDR2 (germline): SGHTA, FQGNSA. The CDR3 sequence: CASSQGGRGSSYEQYF. The CDR3, as DNA: TGTGCCAGCAGCCAGGGGGGCAGGGGTAGTTCCTACGAGCAGTACTTC.

This clone was seen more than once but under ten times. The chain recombines TRBV6-5 with TRBJ1-6; TRBD1 is a possible D gene (6 bases). The CDR3 loop spans 15 amino acids. Germline CDR1 and CDR2: MNHEY and SVGAGI. The germline V and J ends were trimmed by 2 bases and 8 bases, with 13 bases remaining between them. The chain's CDR3 is CASSYVSGHHSPLHF. CDR3 DNA: TGTGCCAGCAGTTACGTCTCGGGACACCATTCACCCCTCCACTTT.

This clone was seen only a few times. The gene calls are TRBV19 and TRBJ1-1; maybe TRBD1 (5 bases). CDR1 is LNHDA and CDR2 is SQIVND in the germline V gene (reference sequence). The CDR3 runs to 13 residues. With 2 bases removed from V and 11 bases from J, the gap between germline ends came to 15 bases. The CDR3 sequence is CASSILISGTAFF. The CDR3 nucleotides are TGTGCCAGTAGTATATTGATCTCCGGGACCGCTTTCTTT.

The chain links TRBV4-3 to TRBJ2-3; 8 positions match TRBD1. V was clipped by 3 bases and J by 0 bases; unmatched bases: 2. Germline lookup yields CDR1 LGHNA and CDR2 YSLEER. The CDR3 length is 15 residues. The CDR3 sequence is CASSHRQGSTDTQYF. As DNA, the CDR3 is TGCGCCAGCAGCCATCGACAGGGGAGCACAGATACGCAGTATTTT.